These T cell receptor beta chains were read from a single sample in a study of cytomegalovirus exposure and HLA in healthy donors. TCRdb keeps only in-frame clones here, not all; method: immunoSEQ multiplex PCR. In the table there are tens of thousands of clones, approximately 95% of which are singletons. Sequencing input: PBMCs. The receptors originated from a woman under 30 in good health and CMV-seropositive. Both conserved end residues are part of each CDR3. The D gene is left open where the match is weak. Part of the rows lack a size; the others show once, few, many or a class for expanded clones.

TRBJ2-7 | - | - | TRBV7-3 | CASSLRDNSYEQYF | TGTGCCAGCAGCTTAAGGGACAACTCCTACGAGCAGTACTTC
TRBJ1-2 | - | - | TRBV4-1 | CASSQLFGTESYNYGYTF | TGCGCCAGCAGCCAACTCTTCGGGACTGAAAGCTATAACTATGGCTACACCTTC
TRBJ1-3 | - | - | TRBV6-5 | CATQGSGNTIYF | TGTGCCACACAGGGCTCTGGAAACACCATATATTTT
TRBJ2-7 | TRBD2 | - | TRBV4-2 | CASSRGPSGGLSYEQYF | TGTGCCAGCAGCCGTGGGCCTAGCGGGGGGCTATCCTACGAGCAGTACTTC
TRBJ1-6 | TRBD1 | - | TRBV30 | CAWSRGDRGPWDGSPLHF | TGTGCCTGGAGTAGGGGTGACAGGGGGCCTTGGGACGGTTCACCCCTCCACTTT
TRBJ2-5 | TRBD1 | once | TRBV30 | CAWSAGTGGIQETQYF | TGTGCCTGGAGTGCAGGGACAGGGGGTATCCAAGAGACCCAGTACTTC
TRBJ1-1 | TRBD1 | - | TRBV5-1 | CASRDQQGMNTEAFF | TGCGCCAGCAGGGACCAACAGGGGATGAACACTGAAGCTTTCTTT
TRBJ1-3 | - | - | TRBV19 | CASSATVAGNTIYF | TGTGCCAGTAGTGCGACAGTTGCTGGAAACACCATATATTTT
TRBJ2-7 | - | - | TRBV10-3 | CAISDSSAPAAYEQYF | TGTGCCATCAGTGACTCCAGCGCGCCTGCGGCCTACGAGCAGTACTTC
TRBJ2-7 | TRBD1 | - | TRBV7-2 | CASSRTGQVSFEQYF | TGTGCCAGCAGCAGGACGGGACAGGTCTCCTTCGAGCAGTACTTC
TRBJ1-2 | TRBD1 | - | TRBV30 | CAWSNHPDRSGGYTF | TGTGCCTGGAGTAACCACCCGGACAGGTCGGGTGGCTACACCTTC
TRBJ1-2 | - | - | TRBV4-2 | CASSQEDLGGYGYTF | TGTGCCAGCAGCCAAGAGGACCTGGGAGGCTATGGCTACACCTTC
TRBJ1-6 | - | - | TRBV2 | CAGSREENSPLHF | TGTGCCGGCAGCAGAGAGGAGAATTCACCCCTCCACTTT
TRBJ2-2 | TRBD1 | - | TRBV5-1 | CASSWGFGQGFPGELFF | TGCGCCAGCAGCTGGGGTTTCGGACAGGGGTTTCCCGGGGAGCTGTTTTTT
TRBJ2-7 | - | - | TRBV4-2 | CASSQGTGSSYEQYF | TGTGCCAGCAGCCAAGGGACGGGGAGCTCCTACGAGCAGTACTTC
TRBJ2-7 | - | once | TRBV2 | CASSPRQKGGYEQYF | TGTGCCAGCAGTCCCCGACAGAAAGGTGGCTACGAGCAGTACTTC
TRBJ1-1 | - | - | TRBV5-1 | CASSLTGLGSTEAFF | TGCGCCAGCAGCTTGACAGGGTTGGGTTCAACTGAAGCTTTCTTT
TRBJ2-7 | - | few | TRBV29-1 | CSVGDTSYEQYF | TGCAGCGTTGGGGACACTTCCTACGAGCAGTACTTC
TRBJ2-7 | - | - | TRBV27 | CASRDGQYEQYF | TGTGCCAGCAGGGACGGACAATACGAGCAGTACTTC
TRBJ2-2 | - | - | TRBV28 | CAARRREAGELFF | TGTGCAGCCCGGAGGAGGGAGGCCGGGGAGCTGTTTTTT
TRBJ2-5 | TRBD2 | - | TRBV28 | CASSLRLASQTQYF | TGTGCCAGCAGTTTAAGACTAGCTTCTCAGACCCAGTACTTC
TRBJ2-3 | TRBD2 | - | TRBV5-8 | CASSLGVAGTTDTQYF | TGTGCCAGCAGCTTGGGGGTAGCGGGCACCACAGATACGCAGTATTTT